A single sample is the source of the 4 T cell receptor beta chains below, sequenced in a study of blood T cell repertoires in COVID-19. Sequencing used immunoSEQ multiplex PCR; TCRdb keeps in-frame clones, though not all of them. The data contain around 140,000 clones, 75% to 90% of them singletons. The sequenced sample was peripheral blood. These receptors all come from a man aged 50 to 59 with active COVID-19.

The chain uses TRBV5-6 and TRBJ2-1; 7 nucleotides match TRBD1. The germline V gene encodes CDR1 SGHDT and CDR2 YYEEEE. This CDR3 comprises 14 residues. Losses at the gene ends were 6 bases for V and 4 bases for J; bases not matched to a gene: 7. CDR3 sequence reads: CASKSGTVYNEQFF. The CDR3 DNA follows: TGTGCCAGCAAGTCCGGGACAGTTTACAATGAGCAGTTCTTC.

The chain links TRBV12-3 or TRBV12-4 to TRBJ2-2, with D uncertain. V was trimmed by 5 bases and J by 4 bases, leaving 8 bases between them. The CDR3 contains 13 residues. The CDR3 region is CASSVSPTGELFF. For the CDR3, the DNA is TGTGCCAGCAGTGTGAGTCCCACCGGGGAGCTGTTTTTT.

The rearrangement links TRBV5-1 to TRBJ1-4; tentative D call: TRBD1 (5 bases). This CDR3 is 15 amino acids long. Trimming removed 6 bases at V and 6 bases at J, with 18 bases between. In germline, CDR1 is SGHRS, CDR2 YFSETQ. CDR3 bases: TGCGCCAGCAACTACGGAGGGGACCCCTATGAAAAACTGTTTTTT. Protein product: CASNYGGDPYEKLFF.

The rearrangement uses TRBV7-3 and TRBJ1-6; weak D call: TRBD1 (6 bases). V dropped 2 bases and J dropped 4 bases, with 24 bases sitting between them. Germline V gene sequence: CDR1 SGHTA, CDR2 FQGTGA. The CDR3 has 20 residues. CDR3 protein: CASSLLPLGDNRPYNSPLHF. The CDR3, as DNA: TGTGCCAGCAGCTTACTTCCCCTAGGGGACAACCGTCCTTATAATTCACCCCTCCACTTT.